These 2 T cell receptor beta chains share one sample of origin, sequenced in a study of blood T cell repertoires in COVID-19 (dated by TCRdb to 2020 to 2021). To prepare the library, the immunoSEQ multiplex PCR assay was applied. TCRdb took this table from immuneACCESS and kept in-frame rearrangements with V and J called. Such tables lack part of the clones; where checked against another copy, unresolved V genes explain under half of the gap, and the rest is unexplained. The sample data list fewer than 150,000 clones, and almost 85% of these were observed just once. The ten largest clonotypes hold 9.5% to 15% of the sample. The sample comprised peripheral blood. These TCRs come from a human donor in a cohort sampled during active COVID-19.

This chain links TRBV5-1 with TRBJ2-2; 8 bases fit TRBD2. CDR1 is SGHRS, CDR2 YFSETQ, per germline. Trimming cost V 4 bases and J 3 bases; bases outside gene matches: 8. The CDR3 totals 16 residues. The CDR3 DNA sequence: TGCGCCAGCAGCCCCAGCGGGGGAACGGACACCGGGGAGCTGTTTTTT. Amino acids: CASSPSGGTDTGELFF.

This clone has more than one count but fewer than ten. V is TRBV11-3 and J is TRBJ2-1; 7 positions agree with TRBD2. CDR3 length equals 13 residues. V was clipped by 3 bases and J by 7 bases; unmatched bases: 3. Germline V CDR1 and CDR2: SGHNT, YENEEA. The CDR3 loop reads CASSLSGGNEQFF. The DNA of the CDR3 is TGTGCCAGCAGCTTGTCCGGGGGGAATGAGCAGTTCTTC.